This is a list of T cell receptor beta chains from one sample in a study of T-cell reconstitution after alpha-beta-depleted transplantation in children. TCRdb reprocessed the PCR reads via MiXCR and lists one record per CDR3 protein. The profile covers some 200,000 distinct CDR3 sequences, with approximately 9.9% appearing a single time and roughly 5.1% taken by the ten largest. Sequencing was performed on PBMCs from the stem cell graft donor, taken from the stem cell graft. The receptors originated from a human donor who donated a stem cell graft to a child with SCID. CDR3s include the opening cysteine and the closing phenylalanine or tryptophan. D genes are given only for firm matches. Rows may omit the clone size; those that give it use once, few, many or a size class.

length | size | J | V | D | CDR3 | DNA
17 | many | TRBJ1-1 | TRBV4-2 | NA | CASSFPGDRSENTEAFF | TGTGCCAGCAGTTTCCCGGGAGACCGGTCGGAGAACACTGAAGCTTTCTTT
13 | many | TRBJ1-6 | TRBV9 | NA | CASSPTVGSPLHF | TGTGCCAGCAGCCCGACGGTCGGCTCACCCCTCCACTTT
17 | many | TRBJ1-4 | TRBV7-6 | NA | CASSLGAGIATNEKLFF | TGTGCCAGCAGCTTAGGAGCAGGGATTGCAACTAATGAAAAACTGTTTTTT
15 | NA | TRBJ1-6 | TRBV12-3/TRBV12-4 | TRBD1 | CASSRPGTGRSPLHF | TGTGCCAGCAGCCGGCCCGGGACAGGGAGGTCACCCCTCCACTTT
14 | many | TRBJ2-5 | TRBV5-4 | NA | CASSATTADQTQYF | TGTGCCAGCAGCGCGACAACCGCGGATCAGACCCAGTACTTC
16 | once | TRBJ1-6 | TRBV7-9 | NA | CASSSVGGQDNSPLHF | TGTGCCAGCAGCTCCGTGGGAGGACAAGATAATTCACCCCTCCACTTT
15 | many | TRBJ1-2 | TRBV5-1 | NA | CASSRRGDGDYGYTF | TGCGCCAGCAGCCGGCGAGGGGATGGTGACTATGGCTACACCTTC
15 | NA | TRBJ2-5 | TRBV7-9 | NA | CASSLAGGHQETQYF | TGTGCCAGCAGCTTAGCGGGGGGACACCAAGAGACCCAGTACTTC
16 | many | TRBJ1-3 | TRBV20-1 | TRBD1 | CSARAPARGLKNTIYF | TGCAGTGCTAGAGCCCCGGCCAGGGGGCTTAAAAACACCATATATTTT
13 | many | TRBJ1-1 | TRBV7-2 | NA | CASSFTRGTEAFF | TGTGCCAGCAGCTTTACAAGGGGGACTGAAGCTTTCTTT
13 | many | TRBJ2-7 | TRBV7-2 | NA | CASSKDRTYEQYF | TGTGCCAGCAGCAAAGACAGGACCTACGAGCAGTACTTC
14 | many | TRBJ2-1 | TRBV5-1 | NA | CASSLEGTHNEQFF | TGCGCCAGCAGCTTGGAGGGCACCCACAATGAGCAGTTCTTC
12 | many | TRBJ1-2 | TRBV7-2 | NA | CASSLAGYGYTF | TGTGCCAGCAGCTTAGCAGGGTACGGCTACACCTTC
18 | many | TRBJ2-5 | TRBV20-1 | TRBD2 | CSAGRGLAGGMGEETQYF | TGCAGTGCTGGGAGGGGACTAGCGGGGGGGATGGGGGAAGAGACCCAGTACTTC
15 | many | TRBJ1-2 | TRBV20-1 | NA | CSVSDGGSKGYGYTF | TGCAGTGTCTCGGACGGGGGGTCCAAAGGGTATGGCTACACCTTC
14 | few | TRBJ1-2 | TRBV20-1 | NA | CSAGPGGEGYGYTF | TGCAGTGCTGGGCCCGGGGGCGAGGGCTATGGCTACACCTTC
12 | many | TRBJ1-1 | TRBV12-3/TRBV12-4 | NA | CASSLRLWGAFF | TGTGCCAGCAGTTTAAGGCTTTGGGGAGCTTTCTTT
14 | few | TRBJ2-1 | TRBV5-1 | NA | CASSPRSQGNEQFF | TGCGCCAGCAGCCCGCGGAGCCAGGGGAATGAGCAGTTCTTC
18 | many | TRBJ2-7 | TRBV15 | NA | CATSRDYTTRGRRIEQYF | TGTGCCACCAGCAGAGATTACACTACCAGGGGACGTAGAATCGAGCAGTACTTC
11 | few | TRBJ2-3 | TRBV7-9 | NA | CAKVPVPTQYF | TGTGCCAAGGTCCCGGTACCTACGCAGTATTTT
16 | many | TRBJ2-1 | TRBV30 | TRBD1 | CAWSHDDRGRRNEQFF | TGTGCCTGGAGTCACGACGACAGGGGGCGTCGAAATGAGCAGTTCTTC
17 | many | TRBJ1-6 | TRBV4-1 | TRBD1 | CASSRLRDSLTNSPLHF | TGCGCCAGCAGCCGATTAAGGGACAGTCTGACTAATTCACCCCTCCACTTT
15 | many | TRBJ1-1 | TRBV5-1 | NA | CASSFGGVGGTEAFF | TGCGCCAGCAGCTTCGGGGGCGTGGGGGGCACTGAAGCTTTCTTT
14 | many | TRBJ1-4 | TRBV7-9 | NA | CASSSARGGEKLFF | TGTGCCAGCAGCTCAGCTAGGGGAGGAGAAAAACTGTTTTTT
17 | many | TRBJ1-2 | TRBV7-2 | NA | CASSRGPSSSFLYGYTF | TGTGCCAGCAGCCGAGGGCCCTCGTCCTCCTTCCTTTATGGCTACACCTTC
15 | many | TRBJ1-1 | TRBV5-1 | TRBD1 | CASSFRTGLNTEAFF | TGCGCCAGCAGCTTCCGGACAGGGTTGAACACTGAAGCTTTCTTT